This T cell receptor beta chain was found in a study of T cells in Graves' hyperthyroidism and ophthalmopathy. Hyperthyroidism, newly diagnosed and lasting under 2 months, affected patients aged 18 to 65. Blood was sampled at initial diagnosis of hyperthyroidism, prior to onset of any ophthalmopathy symptoms. This clonotype was seen many times. The antigen remains unidentified. Study conclusions and caveats: Ophthalmopathy was model-predicted a median roughly 6.2 months pre-onset.

Amplified regions were TCR beta CDR3 sequences from RNA transcripts. The HTBI primer set served for first-round RT-PCR of the TCR CDR3. TCRdb itself ran the multiplex PCR reads through MiXCR, one entry per CDR3 protein. Of about 400,000 distinct CDR3 sequences in the sample, around 16% were seen once. Trimming took off 6 bases at V and 4 bases at J, with 18 bases between the two ends. Germline V gene sequence: CDR1 DFQATT, CDR2 SNEGSKA (reference sequence). The CDR3 is 14 residues long. The TCR was taken from a woman in her late teens or twenties with Graves' hyperthyroidism that later progressed to Graves' ophthalmopathy. This chain joins TRBV20-1 and TRBJ1-1; D gene unclear. The source material was blood. CDR3 nucleotide sequence: TGCAGTGCCCTCCCCGGAGTTTGGAGCACTGAAGCTTTCTTT. The encoded protein is CSALPGVWSTEAFF.